This T cell receptor beta chain was sequenced in a study of blood T cell repertoires in COVID-19. Overall study context: The United States, Italy and Spain supplied acute and convalescent COVID-19 samples. In each case, the material was cDNA or gDNA derived from T cells, B-cell-depleted T cells, or PBMCs.

In the authors' methods: Amplified reference gene primers provided the basis for estimating nucleated cell counts. Assay: immunoSEQ multiplex PCR; the TCRdb copy retains only in-frame clones and omits some. V, J and clone size were drawn from that table, and D and trimming were deduced from the DNA. The table has 130,000 to 150,000 clones, roughly 88% seen once. V was pared by 1 base and J by 6 bases, with 30 bases between. CDR3 length: 20 amino acids. Germline V gene data show CDR1 as KGHSH and CDR2 as LQKENI. This clone was counted a single time. The source of this sequence is a man between 65 and 79 years old with acute or convalescent COVID-19. Sequencing was done on a sample of peripheral blood. The chain employs TRBV18 and TRBJ1-2; no clear D. This CDR3 reads CASSPQLSLSSQNYGDGYTF. In nucleotides, the CDR3 is TGTGCCAGCTCACCACAACTATCTTTATCATCTCAGAATTATGGAGATGGCTACACCTTC.